This passage covers 29 T cell receptor beta chains from one sample sequenced in a study of T-cell reconstitution after alpha-beta-depleted transplantation in children. Library preparation (for TCRbeta) was performed with unique molecular identifiers. TCRdb reprocessed the PCR reads with MiXCR, giving one entry per CDR3 protein. The sample contains more than 200,000 distinct CDR3 sequences, 20% to 30% of which appear only once. The specimen comprised PBMCs, mostly from graft donor cells, sampled 360 days after TCRalphabeta/CD19-depleted stem cell transplant. The receptors were sampled from a female patient aged 2-15 years who had a stem cell transplant for congenital amegakaryocytic thrombocytopenia, so the T cells may come from the graft donor.

The rearrangement links TRBV12-3 or TRBV12-4 to TRBJ2-1; 9 nucleotides match TRBD2. Germline trimming cut 4 bases from V and 5 bases from J; bases unmatched to any gene: 9. The CDR3 contains 16 residues. In DNA form, the CDR3 reads TGTGCCAGCAGTTCTTCTATGAGCGGGAGGAACAATGAGCAGTTCTTC. This translates into CASSSSMSGRNNEQFF.

The chain employs TRBV12-3 or TRBV12-4 and TRBJ2-2, with D perhaps TRBD1 or TRBD2 (5 bases each). CDR3 length equals 12 residues. V was pared by 6 bases and J by 6 bases, with 8 bases between. The CDR3 reads CASRRDAGELFF. The CDR3 DNA sequence: TGTGCCAGCAGACGGGACGCCGGGGAGCTGTTTTTT.

This clonotype was seen many times. In DNA form, the CDR3 reads TGTGCCAGCAGCTTGGTTAGCGGGAGAGATACGCAGTATTTT. The encoded protein is CASSLVSGRDTQYF. The V call is TRBV5-4, the J call TRBJ2-3; TRBD2 aligns across 9 bases. The length of the CDR3 is 14 residues. V gave up 0 bases and J gave up 5 bases; unmatched junction bases: 1. Per germline, CDR1 SGHNT and CDR2 YYREEE (reference sequence).

The chain joins TRBV12-3 or TRBV12-4 to TRBJ2-3, with 10 bases aligning to TRBD1. The CDR3 length is 16 residues. V was clipped by 6 bases and J by 4 bases; unmatched bases: 10. The CDR3 loop is CASSPEGQGISDTQYF. CDR3 nucleotides: TGTGCCAGCAGCCCCGAGGGACAGGGGATCTCAGATACGCAGTATTTT.

This clonotype was found a few times. This rearrangement joins TRBV5-1 to TRBJ1-3; tentative D call: TRBD1 (6 bases). The CDR3 totals 13 residues. Per the germline V gene, CDR1 is SGHRS and CDR2 is YFSETQ. Trimming removed 0 bases from V and 7 bases from J, with 8 bases in between. The CDR3 nucleotides read TGCGCCAGCAGCTTGGAGGGGGTGAACACCATATATTTT. Protein: CASSLEGVNTIYF.

This clonotype was counted a few times. The rearrangement uses TRBV30 and TRBJ2-7; D is possibly TRBD2 (5 bases). The ends were cut back, 3 bases at V and 4 bases at J, with 16 bases in the middle. The V gene's germline CDR1 is GTSNPN and CDR2 SVGIG (reference sequence). This CDR3 is built from 14 residues. This chain's CDR3 is CAWSDGIRGYEQYF. Written as DNA, the CDR3 is TGTGCCTGGAGCGACGGGATCCGAGGATACGAGCAGTACTTC.

This clonotype has more than one count but fewer than ten. This rearrangement joins TRBV7-9 to TRBJ2-2, with a possible D match to TRBD2 (6 bases). Trimming left V 3 bases short and J 4 bases short, with 9 bases between. The CDR3 contains 14 residues. The V gene's germline CDR1 is SEHNR and CDR2 FQNEAQ (reference sequence). CDR3 in DNA: TGTGCCAGCAGCTTCCGGGGGACCACCGGGGAGCTGTTTTTT. It translates to CASSFRGTTGELFF.

The V and J genes are TRBV24-1 and TRBJ2-1; D remains ambiguous. V was clipped by 7 bases and J by 4 bases, with 7 bases between them. From germline, CDR1 is KGHDR and CDR2 SFDVKD. This CDR3 has 12 amino acids. CDR3 sequence: CATRSSYNEQFF. The CDR3 DNA follows: TGTGCCACCAGGAGTAGTTACAATGAGCAGTTCTTC.

In DNA form, the CDR3 reads TGTGCCAGCAGCTTATCGACCAGCCAAGAGACCCAGTACTTC. Amino acids: CASSLSTSQETQYF. The genes are TRBV11-2 and TRBJ2-5; D call uncertain. Germline-derived CDR1 and CDR2 are SGHAT and FQNNGV. V was clipped by 2 bases and J by 1 base, with 8 bases between them. The CDR3 extends over 14 amino acids.

This clonotype showed up many times. The chain couples TRBV7-9 to TRBJ1-2; 7 positions match TRBD1. CDR1 and CDR2 (germline): SEHNR, FQNEAQ (reference sequence). The V and J ends lost 3 bases and 1 base, in that order; junction bases with no gene match: 2. The CDR3 loop spans 14 amino acids. As DNA, the CDR3 is TGTGCCAGCAGCTTGACAGGGATTAACTATGGCTACACCTTC. Encoded protein: CASSLTGINYGYTF.

Only a few counts were recorded for this clonotype. This chain joins TRBV10-3 and TRBJ2-7, with 9 bases lining up with TRBD2. V lost 0 bases, J lost 2 bases, and 5 bases stayed unmatched. CDR3 size: 16 residues. In germline, CDR1 is ENHRY, CDR2 SYGVKD. In DNA, the CDR3 is TGTGCCATCAGTGAGTCCGGGGCGGGAGGGACCTACGAGCAGTACTTC. This sequence encodes CAISESGAGGTYEQYF.

The chain carries TRBV11-2 and TRBJ2-1, with a weak D call TRBD2 (6 bases). The CDR3 runs 15 residues. V shed 5 bases and J shed 2 bases, with 13 bases lying between them. Per the germline V gene, CDR1 is SGHAT and CDR2 is FQNNGV. CDR3 nucleotide sequence: TGTGCCAGCAGCCGCGGGGCTACCCCCTACAATGAGCAGTTCTTC. It encodes CASSRGATPYNEQFF. Combining the CDR3 with reference TRBV11-2 and TRBJ2-1 gives the whole variable domain EAGVAQSPRYKIIEKRQSVAFWCNPISGHATLYWYQQILGQGPKLLIQFQNNGVVDDSQLPKDRFSAERLKGVDSTLKIQPAKLEDSAVYLCASSRGATPYNEQFFGPGTRLTVL.

This clonotype was counted a few times. This sequence joins TRBV2 and TRBJ2-7; TRBD2 is a possible D gene (5 bases). CDR1 is SNHLY, CDR2 FYNNEI, per germline. Trimming pared 6 bases from V and 3 bases from J, leaving 9 bases between. The CDR3 spans 12 residues. CDR3 amino acids: CASSAGRYEQYF. The CDR3 DNA sequence: TGTGCCAGCAGCGCGGGCCGCTACGAGCAGTACTTC.

This chain's CDR3 is CASSARWTGSPYEQYF. DNA for the CDR3: TGTGCCAGCAGTGCACGTTGGACAGGGTCCCCCTACGAGCAGTACTTC. The V gene is TRBV6-1, the J gene TRBJ2-7, with 8 nucleotides matching TRBD1. V lost 4 bases and J lost 2; bases outside the gene matches: 10. The CDR3 runs to 16 residues. CDR1 and CDR2 (germline): MNHNS, SASEGT.

The chain employs TRBV20-1 and TRBJ2-3, with TRBD1 identical over 8 bases. This CDR3 region has 13 residues. CDR1 and CDR2 from the germline V gene are DFQATT and SNEGSKA (reference sequence). Trimming removed 7 bases from V and 3 bases from J; junction bases left unmatched: 6. In DNA form, the CDR3 reads TGCAGTGGGAACAGGGGGAGGACAGATACGCAGTATTTT. Residues: CSGNRGRTDTQYF.

CDR3 sequence reads: CASSQGSGMYEQYF. The DNA for the CDR3 is TGTGCCAGCAGCCAAGGTAGCGGGATGTACGAGCAGTACTTC. The chain carries TRBV14 and TRBJ2-7; 8 bases map to TRBD2. CDR1 and CDR2 (germline): SGHDN, FVKESK. Trimming removed 1 base from V and 4 bases from J; junction bases left unmatched: 3. The CDR3 loop spans 14 amino acids.

This clonotype was counted only a few times. The chain recombines TRBV12-3 or TRBV12-4 with TRBJ2-1; 10 positions agree with TRBD2. V trimming: 2 bases; J trimming: 10 bases; junction bases outside the gene matches: 8. The CDR3 contains 15 residues. This chain's CDR3 is CASSLSASGGPEQFF. Written as DNA, the CDR3 is TGTGCCAGCAGTTTATCAGCTAGCGGGGGCCCCGAGCAGTTCTTC.

The chain combines TRBV20-1 with TRBJ2-7; 8 nucleotides agree with TRBD1. The CDR3 contains 15 residues. J was trimmed by 1 base and V by 0 bases; bases with no gene match: 5. Germline CDR1 is DFQATT and CDR2 is SNEGSKA (reference sequence). Here the CDR3 reads CSAREGTGPSYEQYF. In DNA form, the CDR3 reads TGCAGTGCTAGAGAAGGGACAGGACCTTCCTACGAGCAGTACTTC.

The chain has TRBV7-9 and TRBJ1-1; D gene uncertain. Germline V gene lookup returns CDR1 SEHNR and CDR2 FQNEAQ (reference sequence). The V gene lost 1 base and the J gene lost 9 bases, with 12 bases spanning the gap. This CDR3 is built from 13 residues. DNA for the CDR3: TGTGCCAGCAGCTTAGAGGGCAGCCAACAAGCTTTCTTT. This translates into CASSLEGSQQAFF.

The V gene is TRBV28, the J gene TRBJ1-2, with 8 bases identical to TRBD1. Trimming at V came to 10 bases and at J to 3 bases, leaving 7 bases not matched to a gene. The CDR3 has 13 residues. CDR1 is MDHEN, CDR2 SYDVKM, per germline. The CDR3 sequence: CATGGTGYYGYTF. Written as DNA, the CDR3 is TGTGCCACGGGAGGGACAGGCTACTATGGCTACACCTTC.

The table lists this clonotype with many counts. This sequence joins TRBV3-1 and TRBJ2-7; D not resolved. Trimming cost V 1 base and J 8 bases, with 9 bases left between them. Germline CDR1 and CDR2: LGHDT and YNNKEL (reference sequence). The CDR3 runs to 12 residues. CDR3: CASSQVGVQQYF. CDR3 nucleotides: TGTGCCAGCAGCCAAGTTGGGGTCCAGCAGTACTTC.

This chain uses TRBV15 with TRBJ2-3; D not certain. Germline CDR1 and CDR2: LNHNV and YYDKDF (reference sequence). This CDR3 comprises 12 residues. The V gene lost 5 bases and the J gene lost 6 bases, with 9 bases spanning the gap. In nucleotides, the CDR3 is TGTGCCACCAGCCTACTTGGCGATACGCAGTATTTT. Amino acids: CATSLLGDTQYF.

The J gene is TRBJ2-3, the V gene TRBV7-2; TRBD2 aligns across 7 bases. The CDR3 runs 14 residues. V shed 1 base and J 8 bases; nucleotides not matched to a gene: 6. Germline V lookup: CDR1 SGHTA, CDR2 FQGNSA. Here the CDR3 DNA reads TGTGCCAGCAGCTTAGAGGCGGGAGTGGGTACGCAGTATTTT. It specifies CASSLEAGVGTQYF.

The gene calls are TRBV29-1 and TRBJ2-7, with 9 bases fitting TRBD2. Losses at the gene ends were 6 bases for V and 0 bases for J; bases not matched to a gene: 3. The length of the CDR3 is 13 residues. CDR1 is SQVTM, CDR2 ANQGSEA, per germline. CDR3 sequence (DNA): TGCAGCGTGGGACTAGCTCCCTCCTACGAGCAGTACTTC. Amino acid sequence: CSVGLAPSYEQYF.

The chain links TRBV5-1 to TRBJ2-2; D possibly corresponds to TRBD2 (6 bases). The CDR3 is 17 amino acids. V gave up 4 bases and J gave up 5 bases, with 21 bases separating them. From germline, CDR1 is SGHRS and CDR2 YFSETQ. The CDR3 sequence is CASSTNGGGLGTGELFF. In nucleotides, the CDR3 is TGCGCCAGCAGCACCAACGGGGGAGGCTTAGGAACCGGGGAGCTGTTTTTT.

This clonotype was seen more than once but under ten times. The chain joins TRBV5-1 to TRBJ2-7; possibly TRBD2 for D (6 bases). The V gene lost 3 bases and the J gene lost 4 bases, with 14 bases spanning the gap. Germline-derived CDR1 and CDR2 are SGHRS and YFSETQ. This CDR3 has 14 residues. The CDR3 sequence is CASSYGTPRYEQYF. CDR3 DNA: TGCGCCAGCAGCTACGGGACTCCCAGATACGAGCAGTACTTC.

This clonotype has a handful of counts. The V and J genes are TRBV14 and TRBJ2-6; 10 bases align to TRBD2. The CDR3 is made up of 17 amino acids. CDR1 SGHDN and CDR2 FVKESK come from the germline V gene. After removal of 6 bases from V and 1 base from J, the junction contained 6 bases not matched to a gene. The CDR3 sequence: CASRLAGGPSGANVLTF. The CDR3 DNA is TGTGCCAGCAGATTAGCGGGAGGCCCTTCTGGGGCCAACGTCCTGACTTTC.

The chain recombines TRBV5-4 with TRBJ2-3; D might be TRBD1 or TRBD2, each matching 5 bases. Germline values: CDR1 SGHNT, CDR2 YYREEE (reference sequence). This CDR3 contains 15 residues. Trimming removed 5 bases from V and 0 bases from J, with 13 bases in between. The CDR3 DNA sequence: TGTGCCAGCAGTCCAGGGACCTCAAGCACAGATACGCAGTATTTT. Protein product: CASSPGTSSTDTQYF.

The rearrangement joins TRBV10-3 to TRBJ1-5, with a weak D call TRBD1 (5 bases). Germline assignment: CDR1 ENHRY and CDR2 SYGVKD. The germline V and J ends were trimmed by 3 bases and 7 bases, with 16 bases remaining between them. The CDR3 runs 15 residues. The CDR3 bases are TGTGCCATCAGTGAACCTGGGGGTGGGGCACAGCCCCAGCATTTT. It encodes CAISEPGGGAQPQHF.